This T cell receptor (beta chain) was identified in a study of low-dose radiotherapy and immunotherapy resistance in tumors (dated by TCRdb to between 2021 and 2024). Concerning the study at large: In Cohort 1, 0.5 Gy per fraction was delivered every 2 weeks, and a total PTV dose of 6.5 Gy was prescribed. Patients in Cohort 2 were given 1 Gy per fraction every two weeks, for a total of 13 Gy across 26 weeks. Patients were given nivolumab as a 240 mg flat dose every two weeks and ipilimumab at 1 mg/kg every six weeks, with both drugs delivered intravenously. Intravenous cyclophosphamide at 200 mg/m2 was administered every two weeks, one day ahead of each radiation and immunotherapy administration. Aspirin 300 mg was taken orally once daily by patients for four cycles, starting on cycle 1 day 1. Randomization of trial participants into treatment groups was not performed. Eight patients were included in the translational analysis: three from the first dose cohort and the first five from the second dose cohort.

Sample time point, as interpreted from the label and publication: before trial treatment. The donors took part in RACIN, a single-arm, phase I, dose-escalation trial that combined nivolumab, ipilimumab, aspirin, low-dose cyclophosphamide and low-dose radiotherapy. Patients were eligible if they had advanced solid tumors that were TIL-negative. This clonotype has more than one count but fewer than ten. Its antigen is still unknown. No much larger clone exists at a distance of one base, and base qualities are not known. Sequenced using an Illumina HiSeq 2500. To make first-strand cDNA, Superscript III was used along with a set of TRAV- and TRBV-specific primers so that both the TCRalpha and TCRbeta chains were covered. TCRs were amplified for about 22 PCR cycles with Phusion, using a constant-region primer paired with the adapter attached to the V primers. Isolated mRNA was amplified with the MessageAmp II aRNA Amplification Kit, using an approximately 16-hour in vitro transcription at 37°C. mRNA for TCR sequencing was isolated with the Dynabeads mRNA DIRECT Purification Kit. Indexed Illumina adapters were added in a second Phusion PCR of roughly 25 cycles, after which AMPure XP beads were used to purify the products. Under the source paper's analysis protocol: Custom Perl scripts were used to pool TCR sequences that encoded the same protein, to remove out-of-frame sequences, and to calculate the abundance of each clonotype. Any TCR sequence supported by only a single read was excluded from analysis. Repertoire metrics included Shannon entropy, Gini index, clonality, richness, and frequency of TCRs shared between repertoires. Using fastp trimming at Q25 and MiXCR clonotype assembly, TCRdb reanalyzed the public sequencing data and kept in-frame beta chains. Rows merge per CDR3 protein into single entries with the most common DNA and genes. It is TCRdb's table, rather than the study itself, that gives the V and J calls and clone size. In all, the sample holds around 64,000 distinct CDR3 sequences, and about 30% of those were seen once. Of the sample, 6.6% falls within the top ten clones.

The TCR comes from a male donor with rectosigmoid adenocarcinoma. The specimen was PBMCs, collected before treatment.

CDR3 loop: CASTKDGYQETQYF. The sequenced DNA is TGTGCCAGCACCAAAGACGGGTACCAAGAGACCCAGTACTTC. Recombination joined TRBV2 with TRBJ2-5; the D gene remains uncertain. The germline V gene specifies SNHLY as CDR1 and FYNNEI as CDR2. Including cysteine and phenylalanine, the CDR3 has 14 amino acids. The entry retains the CDR3 DNA only, 42 bases that are in frame from base 1. V is shortened by 7 bases, J by 0 bases, and the region joining them spans 12 bases.